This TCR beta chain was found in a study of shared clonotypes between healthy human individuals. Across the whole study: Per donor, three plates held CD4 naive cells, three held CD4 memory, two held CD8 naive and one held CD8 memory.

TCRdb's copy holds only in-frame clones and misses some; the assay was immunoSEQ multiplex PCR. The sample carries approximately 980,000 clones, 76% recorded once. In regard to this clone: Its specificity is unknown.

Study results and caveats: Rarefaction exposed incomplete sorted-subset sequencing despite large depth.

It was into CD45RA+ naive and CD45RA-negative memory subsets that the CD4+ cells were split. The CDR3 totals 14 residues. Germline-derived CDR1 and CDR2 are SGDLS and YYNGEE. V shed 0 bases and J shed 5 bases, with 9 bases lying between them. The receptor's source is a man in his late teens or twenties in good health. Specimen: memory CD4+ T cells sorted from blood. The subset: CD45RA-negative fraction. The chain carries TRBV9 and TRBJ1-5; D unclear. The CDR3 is CASSVGENHQPQHF. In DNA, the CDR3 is TGTGCCAGCAGCGTAGGAGAGAATCATCAGCCCCAGCATTTT.